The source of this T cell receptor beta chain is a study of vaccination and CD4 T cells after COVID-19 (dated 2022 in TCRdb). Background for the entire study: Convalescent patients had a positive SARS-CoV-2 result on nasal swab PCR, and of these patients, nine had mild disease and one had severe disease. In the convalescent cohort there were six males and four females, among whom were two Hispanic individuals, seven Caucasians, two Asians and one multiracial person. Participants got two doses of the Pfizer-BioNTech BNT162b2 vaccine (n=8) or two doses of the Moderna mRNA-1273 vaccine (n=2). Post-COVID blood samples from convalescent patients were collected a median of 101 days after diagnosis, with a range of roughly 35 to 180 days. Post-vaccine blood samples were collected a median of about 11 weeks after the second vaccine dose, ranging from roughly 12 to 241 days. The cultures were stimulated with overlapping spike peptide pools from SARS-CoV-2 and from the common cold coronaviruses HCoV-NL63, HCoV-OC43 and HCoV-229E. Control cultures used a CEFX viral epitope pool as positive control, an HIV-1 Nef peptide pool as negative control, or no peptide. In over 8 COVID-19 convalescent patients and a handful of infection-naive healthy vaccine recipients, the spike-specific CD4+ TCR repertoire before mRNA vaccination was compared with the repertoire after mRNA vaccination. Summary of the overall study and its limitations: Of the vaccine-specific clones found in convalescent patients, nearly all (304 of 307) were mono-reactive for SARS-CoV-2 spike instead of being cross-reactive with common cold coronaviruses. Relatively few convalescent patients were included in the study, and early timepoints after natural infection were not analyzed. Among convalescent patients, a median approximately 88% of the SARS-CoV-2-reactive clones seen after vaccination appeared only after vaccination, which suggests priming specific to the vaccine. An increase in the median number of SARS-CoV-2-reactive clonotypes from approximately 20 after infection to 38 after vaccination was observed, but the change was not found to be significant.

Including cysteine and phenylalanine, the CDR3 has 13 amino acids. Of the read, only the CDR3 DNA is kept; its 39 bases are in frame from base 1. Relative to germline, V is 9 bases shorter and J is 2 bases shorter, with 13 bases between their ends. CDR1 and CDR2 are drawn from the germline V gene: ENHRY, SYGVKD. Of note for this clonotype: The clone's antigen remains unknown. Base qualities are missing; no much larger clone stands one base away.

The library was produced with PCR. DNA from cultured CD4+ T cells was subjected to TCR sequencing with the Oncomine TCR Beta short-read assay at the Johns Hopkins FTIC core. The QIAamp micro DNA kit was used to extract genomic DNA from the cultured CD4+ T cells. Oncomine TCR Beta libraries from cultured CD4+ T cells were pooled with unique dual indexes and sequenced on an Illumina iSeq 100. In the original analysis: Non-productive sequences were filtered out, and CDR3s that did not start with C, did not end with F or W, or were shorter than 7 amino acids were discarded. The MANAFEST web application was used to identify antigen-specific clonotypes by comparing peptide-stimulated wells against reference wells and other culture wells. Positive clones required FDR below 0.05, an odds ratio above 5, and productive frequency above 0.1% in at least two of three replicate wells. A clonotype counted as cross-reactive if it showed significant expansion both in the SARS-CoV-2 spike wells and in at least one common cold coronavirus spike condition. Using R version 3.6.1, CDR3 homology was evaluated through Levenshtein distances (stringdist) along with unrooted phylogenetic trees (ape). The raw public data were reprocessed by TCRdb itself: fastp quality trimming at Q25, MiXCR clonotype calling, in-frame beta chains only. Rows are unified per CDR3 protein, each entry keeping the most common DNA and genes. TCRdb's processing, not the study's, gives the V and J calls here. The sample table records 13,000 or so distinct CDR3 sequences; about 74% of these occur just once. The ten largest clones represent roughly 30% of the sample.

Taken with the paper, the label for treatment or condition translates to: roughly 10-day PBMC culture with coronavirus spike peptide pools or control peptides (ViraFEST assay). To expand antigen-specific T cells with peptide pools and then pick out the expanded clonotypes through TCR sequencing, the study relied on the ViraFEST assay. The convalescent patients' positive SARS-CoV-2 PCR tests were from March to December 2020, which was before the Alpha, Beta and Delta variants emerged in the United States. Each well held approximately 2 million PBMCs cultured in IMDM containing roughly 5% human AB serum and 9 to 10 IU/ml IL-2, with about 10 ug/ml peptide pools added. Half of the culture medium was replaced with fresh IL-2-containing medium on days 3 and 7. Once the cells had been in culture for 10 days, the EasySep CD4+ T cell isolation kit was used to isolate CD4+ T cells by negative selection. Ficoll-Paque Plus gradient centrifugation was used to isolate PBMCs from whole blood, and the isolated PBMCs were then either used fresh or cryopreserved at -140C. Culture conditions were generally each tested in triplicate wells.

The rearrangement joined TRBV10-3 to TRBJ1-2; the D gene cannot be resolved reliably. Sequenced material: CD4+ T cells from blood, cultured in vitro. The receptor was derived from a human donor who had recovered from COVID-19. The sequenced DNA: TGTGCCATATCGACTGGGTTGAACTATGGCTACACCTTC. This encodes CAISTGLNYGYTF.